A single sample is the source of the 4 T cell receptor beta chains below, sequenced in a study of OX40 agonist ivuxolimab in advanced cancers. Sequencing was performed with immunoSEQ multiplex PCR; in TCRdb, only in-frame clones are kept and a portion is missing. This table has about 91,000 clones, roughly 84% appearing once. The source material was CD4+ or CD8+ T cells sorted from blood, sampled in a trial of the OX40 agonist ivuxolimab. The receptors here all came from an adult with an advanced solid tumor such as melanoma, head and neck, liver or kidney cancer.

The J gene is TRBJ1-5, the V gene TRBV5-6, with unresolved D. The V gene's germline CDR1 is SGHDT and CDR2 YYEEEE. This CDR3 is 13 amino acids long. The V and J ends lost 0 bases and 6 bases respectively, with 7 bases between them. The DNA for the CDR3 is TGTGCCAGCAGCTTGGGGGAATTTCAGCCCCAGCATTTT. It encodes CASSLGEFQPQHF.

This chain uses TRBV6-5 with TRBJ1-2; D is possibly TRBD1 (6 bases). The CDR3 contains 14 residues. Germline V gene sequence: CDR1 MNHEY, CDR2 SVGAGI. The ends were cut back, 7 bases at V and 7 bases at J, with 19 bases in the middle. The CDR3 DNA reads TGTGCCAGCACCCTTTCGGGGGGCGGAGGTGGCTACACCTTC. Its protein product is CASTLSGGGGGYTF.

This chain joins TRBV27 and TRBJ2-1; 7 bases align to TRBD1. The J segment lost 0 bases and the V segment lost 4 bases, leaving 9 bases of the junction unmatched. The CDR3 extends over 17 amino acids. Germline V gene lookup returns CDR1 MNHEY and CDR2 SMNVEV (reference sequence). CDR3 protein: CASSSTGAPSSYNEQFF. CDR3 nucleotides: TGTGCCAGCAGTTCCACAGGGGCTCCGAGCTCCTACAATGAGCAGTTCTTC.

This sequence joins TRBV4-1 and TRBJ2-5; 10 bases match TRBD2. The last part of the DNA fits TRBJ2-7 better; the J call may be wrong. Germline CDR1 reads MGHRA; CDR2 reads YSYEKL. CDR3 size: 16 residues. The CDR3 reads CASSQVAPSGGYEQYF. The CDR3 coding sequence is TGCGCCAGCAGCCAAGTAGCCCCTAGCGGGGGATACGAGCAGTACTTC.